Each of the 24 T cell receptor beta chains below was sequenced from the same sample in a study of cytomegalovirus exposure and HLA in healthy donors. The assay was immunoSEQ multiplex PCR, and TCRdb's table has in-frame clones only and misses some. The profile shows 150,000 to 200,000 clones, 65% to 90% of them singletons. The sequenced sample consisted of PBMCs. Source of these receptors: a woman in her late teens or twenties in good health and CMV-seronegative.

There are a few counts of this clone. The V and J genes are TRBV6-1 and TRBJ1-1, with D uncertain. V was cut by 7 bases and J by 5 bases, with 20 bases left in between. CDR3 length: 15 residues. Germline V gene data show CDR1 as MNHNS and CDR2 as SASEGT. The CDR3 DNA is TGTGCCAGCATCATAGGCGGGGAAGGGAATACTGAAGCTTTCTTT. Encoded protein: CASIIGGEGNTEAFF.

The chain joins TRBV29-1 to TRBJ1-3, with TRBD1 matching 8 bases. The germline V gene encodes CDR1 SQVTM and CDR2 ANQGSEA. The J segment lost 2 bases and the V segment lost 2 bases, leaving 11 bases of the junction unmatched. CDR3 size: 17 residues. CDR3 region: CSVESGRGRSAGNTIYF. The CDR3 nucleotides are TGCAGCGTTGAATCTGGCAGGGGGCGTTCTGCTGGAAACACCATATATTTT.

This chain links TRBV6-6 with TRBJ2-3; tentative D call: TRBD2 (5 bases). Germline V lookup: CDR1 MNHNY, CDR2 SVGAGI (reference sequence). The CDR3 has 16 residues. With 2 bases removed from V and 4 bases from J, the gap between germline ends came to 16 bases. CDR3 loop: CASSYGAGGPADTQYF. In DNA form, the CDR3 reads TGTGCCAGCAGTTACGGCGCCGGAGGACCCGCAGATACGCAGTATTTT.

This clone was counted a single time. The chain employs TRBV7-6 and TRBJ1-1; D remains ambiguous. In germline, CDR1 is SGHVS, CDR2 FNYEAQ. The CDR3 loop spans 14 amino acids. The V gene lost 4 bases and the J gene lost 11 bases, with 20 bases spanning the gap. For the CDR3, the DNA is TGTGCCAGCAGCTCCCAGCGGGGTACGACTAGGGCTTTCTTT. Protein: CASSSQRGTTRAFF.

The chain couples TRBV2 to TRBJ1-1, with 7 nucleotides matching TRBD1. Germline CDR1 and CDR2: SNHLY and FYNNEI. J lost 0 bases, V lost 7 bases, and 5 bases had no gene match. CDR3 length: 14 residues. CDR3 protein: CASNRGFMNTEAFF. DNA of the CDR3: TGTGCCAGCAACAGGGGCTTCATGAACACTGAAGCTTTCTTT. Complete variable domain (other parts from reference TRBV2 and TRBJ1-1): EPEVTQTPSHQVTQMGQEVILRCVPISNHLYFYWYRQILGQKVEFLVSFYNNEISEKSEIFDDQFSVERPDGSNFTLKIRSTKLEDSAMYFCASNRGFMNTEAFFGQGTRLTVV.

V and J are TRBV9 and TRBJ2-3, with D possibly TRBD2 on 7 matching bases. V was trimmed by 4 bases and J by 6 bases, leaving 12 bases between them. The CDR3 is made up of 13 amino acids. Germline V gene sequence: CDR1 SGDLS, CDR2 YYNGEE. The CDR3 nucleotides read TGTGCCAGCAGCCCAGAGGGGGGGGATACGCAGTATTTT. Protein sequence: CASSPEGGDTQYF. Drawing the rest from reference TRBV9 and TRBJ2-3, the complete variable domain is DSGVTQTPKHLITATGQRVTLRCSPRSGDLSVYWYQQSLDQGLQFLIQYYNGEERAKGNILERFSAQQFPDLHSELNLSSLELGDSALYFCASSPEGGDTQYFGPGTRLTVL.

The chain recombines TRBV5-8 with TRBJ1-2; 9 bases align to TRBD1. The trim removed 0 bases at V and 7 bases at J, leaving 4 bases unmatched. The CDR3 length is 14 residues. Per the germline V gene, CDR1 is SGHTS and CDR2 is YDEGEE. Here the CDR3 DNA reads TGTGCCAGCAGCTTGGACAGGGGGCAAGGTGGCTACACCTTC. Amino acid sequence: CASSLDRGQGGYTF. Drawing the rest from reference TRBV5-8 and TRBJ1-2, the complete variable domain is EAGVTQSPTHLIKTRGQQATLRCSPISGHTSVYWYQQALGLGLQFLLWYDEGEERNRGNFPPRFSGRQFPNYSSELNVNALELEDSALYLCASSLDRGQGGYTFGSGTRLTVV.

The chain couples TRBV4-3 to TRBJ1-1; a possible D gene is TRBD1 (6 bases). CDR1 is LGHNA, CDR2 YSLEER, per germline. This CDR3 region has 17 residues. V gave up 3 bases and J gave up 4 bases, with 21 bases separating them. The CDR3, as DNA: TGCGCCAGCAGCCACAGAGGACAGCTATCTGGGGGCACTGAAGCTTTCTTT. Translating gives CASSHRGQLSGGTEAFF.

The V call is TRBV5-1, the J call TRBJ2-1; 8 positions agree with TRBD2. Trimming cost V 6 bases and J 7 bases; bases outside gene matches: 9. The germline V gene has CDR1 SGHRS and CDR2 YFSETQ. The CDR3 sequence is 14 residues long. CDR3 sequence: CASTEGGGSNEQFF. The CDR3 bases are TGCGCCAGCACGGAAGGCGGGGGGTCTAATGAGCAGTTCTTC. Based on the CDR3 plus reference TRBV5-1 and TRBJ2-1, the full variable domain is KAGVTQTPRYLIKTRGQQVTLSCSPISGHRSVSWYQQTPGQGLQFLFEYFSETQRNKGNFPGRFSGRQFSNSRSEMNVSTLELGDSALYLCASTEGGGSNEQFFGPGTRLTVL.

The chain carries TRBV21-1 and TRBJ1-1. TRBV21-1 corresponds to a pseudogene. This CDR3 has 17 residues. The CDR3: CASIQSPEGVKNTEAFF. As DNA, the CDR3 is TGTGCCAGCATCCAATCGCCCGAGGGTGTAAAGAACACTGAAGCTTTCTTT.

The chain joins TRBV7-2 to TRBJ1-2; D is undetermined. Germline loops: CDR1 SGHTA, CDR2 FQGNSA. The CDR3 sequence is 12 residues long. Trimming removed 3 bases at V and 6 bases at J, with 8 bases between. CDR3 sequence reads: CASSFTRDGYTF. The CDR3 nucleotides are TGTGCCAGCAGCTTTACGAGAGATGGCTACACCTTC.

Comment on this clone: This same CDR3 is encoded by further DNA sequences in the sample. CDR3 in amino acids: CASSSRGGYTF. The CDR3, as DNA: TGTGCCAGCAGCTCCAGGGGCGGCTACACCTTC. V usage is TRBV9 and J usage is TRBJ1-2, with TRBD1 as a possible D gene (6 bases). The CDR3 runs 11 residues. Germline V gene data show CDR1 as SGDLS and CDR2 as YYNGEE. The V end lost 4 bases, the J end lost 8 bases, and 9 bases lay between the germline ends.

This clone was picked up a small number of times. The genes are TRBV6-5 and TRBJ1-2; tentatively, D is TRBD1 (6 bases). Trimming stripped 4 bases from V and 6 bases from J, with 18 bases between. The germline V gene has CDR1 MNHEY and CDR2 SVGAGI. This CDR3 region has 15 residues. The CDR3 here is CASSFGTFSGDGYTF. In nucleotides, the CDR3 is TGTGCCAGCAGTTTCGGGACATTCTCTGGCGATGGCTACACCTTC.

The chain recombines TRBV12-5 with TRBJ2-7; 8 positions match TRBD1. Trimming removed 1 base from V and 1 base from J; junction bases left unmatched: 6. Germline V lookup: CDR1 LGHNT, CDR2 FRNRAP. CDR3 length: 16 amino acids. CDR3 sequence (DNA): TGTGCTAGTGGTTTGGAGGGGACAGGTGTGTCCTACGAGCAGTACTTC. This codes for CASGLEGTGVSYEQYF.

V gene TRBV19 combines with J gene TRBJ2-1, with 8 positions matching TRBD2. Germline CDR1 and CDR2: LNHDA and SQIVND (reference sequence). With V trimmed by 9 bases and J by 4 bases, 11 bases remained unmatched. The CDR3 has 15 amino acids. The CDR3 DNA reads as TGTGCCAGCGCCTTCGGGACTAGTGTGTACAATGAGCAGTTCTTC. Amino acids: CASAFGTSVYNEQFF.

The CDR3 DNA reads as TGTGCCAGCAGCCGACCAGGGATGGACTATGGCTACACCTTC. Translated: CASSRPGMDYGYTF. The V gene is TRBV11-2, the J gene TRBJ1-2; the D gene is possibly TRBD1 (5 bases). V lost 5 bases to trimming and J lost 3 bases, with 13 bases between them. Germline CDR1 and CDR2: SGHAT and FQNNGV. The CDR3 has 14 residues. The whole variable domain, remainder taken from reference TRBV11-2 and TRBJ1-2, is EAGVAQSPRYKIIEKRQSVAFWCNPISGHATLYWYQQILGQGPKLLIQFQNNGVVDDSQLPKDRFSAERLKGVDSTLKIQPAKLEDSAVYLCASSRPGMDYGYTFGSGTRLTVV.

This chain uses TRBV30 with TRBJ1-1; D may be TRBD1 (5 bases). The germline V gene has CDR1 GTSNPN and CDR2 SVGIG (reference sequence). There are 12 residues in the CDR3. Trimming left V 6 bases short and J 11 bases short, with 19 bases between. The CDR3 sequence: CACLPRGGIAFF. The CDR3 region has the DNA TGTGCCTGCTTACCTCGGGGGGGGATCGCTTTCTTT.

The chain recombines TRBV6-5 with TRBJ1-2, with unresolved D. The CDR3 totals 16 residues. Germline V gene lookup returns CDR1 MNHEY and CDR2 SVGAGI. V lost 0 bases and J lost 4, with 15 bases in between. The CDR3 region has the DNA TGTGCCAGCAGTTACTCGATCAATCCAGGCCCCTATGGCTACACCTTC. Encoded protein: CASSYSINPGPYGYTF.

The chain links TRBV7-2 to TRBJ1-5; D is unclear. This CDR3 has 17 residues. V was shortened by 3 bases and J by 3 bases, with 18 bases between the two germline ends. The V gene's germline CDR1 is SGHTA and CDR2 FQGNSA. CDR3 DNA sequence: TGTGCCAGCAGCTTCACACAACCGGGAGACGCCAATCAGCCCCAGCATTTT. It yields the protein CASSFTQPGDANQPQHF. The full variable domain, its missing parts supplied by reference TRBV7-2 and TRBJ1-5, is GAGVSQSPSNKVTEKGKDVELRCDPISGHTALYWYRQSLGQGLEFLIYFQGNSAPDKSGLPSDRFSAERTGGSVSTLTIQRTQQEDSAVYLCASSFTQPGDANQPQHFGDGTRLSIL.

In DNA form, the CDR3 reads TGTGCCATCAGTGAGTCGGCGGCGGTAGGGGCCAACGTCCTGACTTTC. This gives the protein CAISESAAVGANVLTF. V usage is TRBV10-3 and J usage is TRBJ2-6, with D uncertain. Trimming took off 0 bases at V and 4 bases at J, with 10 bases between the two ends. CDR3 length: 16 amino acids. From germline, CDR1 is ENHRY and CDR2 SYGVKD.

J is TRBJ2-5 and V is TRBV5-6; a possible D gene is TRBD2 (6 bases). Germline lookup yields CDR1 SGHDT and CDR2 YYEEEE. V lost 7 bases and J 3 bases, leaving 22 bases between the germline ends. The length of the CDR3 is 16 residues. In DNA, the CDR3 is TGTGCCAGCTCTCCTTTGAAAGGAAGGGAGGAAGAGACCCAGTACTTC. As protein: CASSPLKGREEETQYF.

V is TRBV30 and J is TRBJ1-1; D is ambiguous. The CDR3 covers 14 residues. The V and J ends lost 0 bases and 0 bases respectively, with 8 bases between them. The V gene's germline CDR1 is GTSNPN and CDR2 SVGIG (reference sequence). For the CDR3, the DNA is TGTGCCTGGAGTGTATCTCAGATGAACACTGAAGCTTTCTTT. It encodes CAWSVSQMNTEAFF.

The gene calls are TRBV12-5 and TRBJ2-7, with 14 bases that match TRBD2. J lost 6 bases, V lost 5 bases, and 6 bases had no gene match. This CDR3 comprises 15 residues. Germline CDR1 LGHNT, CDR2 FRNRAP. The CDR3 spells CASGIGTSGRGEQYF. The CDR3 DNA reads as TGTGCTAGTGGTATCGGGACTAGCGGGAGAGGCGAGCAGTACTTC.

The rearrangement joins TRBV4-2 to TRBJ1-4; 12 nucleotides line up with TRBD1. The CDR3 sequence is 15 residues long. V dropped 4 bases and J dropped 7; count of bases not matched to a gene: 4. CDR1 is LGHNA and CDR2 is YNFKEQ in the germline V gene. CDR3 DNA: TGTGCCAGCAGCCGGGACAGGGGGCTTGGTGAAAAACTGTTTTTT. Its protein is CASSRDRGLGEKLFF.